This T cell receptor beta chain was recovered during a study of T cells in Graves' hyperthyroidism and ophthalmopathy. Study results and limitations: Among thyroid clonotypes expanded above 0.001, most also appeared in blood. A median approximately 6.8 months before onset, the model predicted ophthalmopathy.

Patients were excluded for uncontrolled infection, other autoimmune disease, pregnancy or lactation. TCR beta CDR3 regions were amplified from RNA. The HTBI primer set served for first-round RT-PCR of the TCR CDR3. TCRdb processed the multiplex PCR reads anew with MiXCR; each CDR3 protein has one entry. The repertoire has fewer than 650,000 distinct CDR3 sequences, around 43% of them found once; the top ten carry 35% to 50%. Germline V gives CDR1 SGHAT, CDR2 FQNNGV. The V end was cut by 2 bases, the J end by 2 bases, with 7 bases between. CDR3 size: 15 residues. With respect to this clonotype: What it binds is unknown.

This chain links TRBV11-2 with TRBJ1-6; no firm D call. The receptor was isolated from an adult woman with Graves' disease, either hyperthyroidism or ophthalmopathy (not recorded which). The sequenced material came from peripheral blood or thyroid tissue (not recorded which). The CDR3 DNA sequence: TGTGCCAGCAGCTTATTAGGTGCCTATAATTCACCCCTCCACTTT. Protein: CASSLLGAYNSPLHF.